This TCR beta chain came from a study of blood T cell repertoires in COVID-19. On the study more broadly: The cDNA or gDNA used as material had been derived from T cells, B-cell-depleted T cells, or PBMCs.

Sequenced by immunoSEQ multiplex PCR; TCRdb stores in-frame clones only, minus some. The repertoire holds about 50,000 clones, with roughly 82% as singletons. The clonotype comes from an older woman with acute or convalescent COVID-19. The sequenced sample was peripheral blood.

The CDR3 DNA sequence: TGTGCCACCAGTGATTCCCTCGACTATTGGACAGGATGGGGGCCACTCTCTGGAAACACCATATATTTT. Translated, it gives CATSDSLDYWTGWGPLSGNTIYF. The chain employs TRBV24-1 and TRBJ1-3; 7 nucleotides line up with TRBD1. Unmatched junction bases numbered 24, after V lost 2 bases and J lost 0 bases. Germline CDR1 KGHDR, CDR2 SFDVKD. The CDR3 sequence is 23 residues long.